This T cell receptor beta chain was identified during a study of T-cell memory formation after mild COVID-19. On the study more broadly: Each donor largely had its own TCR clusters.

Constant-segment primers and 5'RACE yielded cDNA libraries for TCR alpha and TCR beta, each carrying sample barcodes and UMIs. In TCRdb, the 5' RACE reads were re-called with MiXCR into one record per CDR3 protein. In the table there are about 140,000 distinct CDR3 sequences, roughly 15% of which are singletons. Findings and caveats of the study: Contracting clones from day 15 to 85 showed balanced CD4/CD8; later expanders favored CD4+. Largely, contracting CD4+ clones fell within CM and EM, and contracting CD8+ clones within EMRA.

CDR3 length: 12 residues. Deletions cut 0 bases from V and 2 bases from J, with 1 base between. Per germline, CDR1 SGHRS and CDR2 YFSETQ. This clonotype was found many times. The antigen is undetermined. This clonotype was obtained from an adult woman who had mild COVID-19 (a few samples of this study predate the infection). Cell type and time point are not known. Sequencing was carried out using PBMCs or a T cell subset sorted from them (not recorded which). The V gene is TRBV5-1, the J gene TRBJ2-3; D is unclear. The CDR3 here is CASSLATDTQYF. CDR3 nucleotides: TGCGCCAGCAGCTTGGCCACAGATACGCAGTATTTT.